A single sample gave rise to the 12 T cell receptor beta chains below, sequenced in a study of cytomegalovirus exposure and HLA in healthy donors. Amplification used 60 Vbeta primers and 13 Jbeta primers. TCRdb's copy holds only in-frame clones and misses some; the assay was immunoSEQ multiplex PCR. Found here are some 150,000 clones, around 82% of them singletons; the top ten hold 2% to 2.5%. Material: PBMCs. Receptor source: a man aged 50 to 60 in good health and CMV-seronegative.

The J gene is TRBJ2-1, the V gene TRBV7-9; tentative D call: TRBD2 (6 bases). CDR1 is SEHNR and CDR2 is FQNEAQ in the germline V gene (reference sequence). The V and J ends lost 5 bases and 10 bases respectively, with 18 bases between them. There are 14 residues in the CDR3. The CDR3 spells CASSRDPGGSEQFF. The CDR3 region has the DNA TGTGCCAGCAGCCGGGACCCCGGGGGTTCCGAGCAGTTCTTC.

The J gene is TRBJ2-3, the V gene TRBV12-5; D unresolved. There are 14 residues in the CDR3. CDR1 LGHNT and CDR2 FRNRAP come from the germline V gene. With 1 base removed from V and 2 bases from J, the gap between germline ends came to 7 bases. The CDR3 nucleotides are TGTGCTAGTGGTTTGGGAGAAGTCACAGATACGCAGTATTTT. This gives the protein CASGLGEVTDTQYF. The full variable domain, in which reference TRBV12-5 and TRBJ2-3 provide the parts outside the CDR3, is DARVTQTPRHKVTEMGQEVTMRCQPILGHNTVFWYRQTMMQGLELLAYFRNRAPLDDSGMPKDRFSAEMPDATLATLKIQPSEPRDSAVYFCASGLGEVTDTQYFGPGTRLTVL.

The chain employs TRBV28 and TRBJ2-7; 9 bases map to TRBD2. J was trimmed by 1 base and V by 6 bases; bases with no gene match: 13. Germline assignment: CDR1 MDHEN and CDR2 SYDVKM. This CDR3 has 17 amino acids. The CDR3 spells CASSPPAAGGISYEQYF. The CDR3 nucleotides read TGTGCCAGCAGCCCCCCTGCAGCGGGGGGTATATCCTACGAGCAGTACTTC.

This chain connects TRBV5-5 to TRBJ1-5, with 7 bases aligning to TRBD1. The CDR3 spans 14 residues. Germline loops: CDR1 SGHKS, CDR2 YYEKEE (reference sequence). V trimming: 3 bases; J trimming: 5 bases; junction bases outside the gene matches: 5. The CDR3 region is CASSSTGDHQPQHF. The DNA of the CDR3 is TGTGCCAGCAGCTCTACAGGGGATCATCAGCCCCAGCATTTT.

The chain combines TRBV5-1 with TRBJ2-1; 9 nucleotides agree with TRBD1. With 1 base clipped from V and 10 bases from J, the junction kept 6 bases outside the gene matches. Germline V gives CDR1 SGHRS, CDR2 YFSETQ. The CDR3 runs 14 residues. CDR3 nucleotide sequence: TGCGCCAGCAGCTTGAGACAGGGGGTAGGCGAGCAGTTCTTC. Translating it yields CASSLRQGVGEQFF.

This clone was seen once. The genes are TRBV7-2 and TRBJ2-1, with 7 bases matching TRBD2. CDR1 is SGHTA, CDR2 FQGNSA, per germline. V was pared by 4 bases and J by 4 bases, with 4 bases of the junction left unmatched. The length of the CDR3 is 14 residues. The CDR3 is CASSWGGSYNEQFF. DNA for the CDR3: TGTGCCAGCAGCTGGGGGGGGTCTTACAATGAGCAGTTCTTC.

In its sample, this clone was seen a few times. The CDR3 spells CASSEGLAGDHLSYEQYF. As DNA, the CDR3 is TGTGCCAGCAGTGAGGGACTAGCGGGAGATCATTTATCCTACGAGCAGTACTTC. The chain couples TRBV6-1 to TRBJ2-7; 14 bases line up with TRBD2. The CDR3 spans 18 residues. J was trimmed by 1 base and V by 3 bases; bases with no gene match: 8. Germline V gene lookup returns CDR1 MNHNS and CDR2 SASEGT.

The gene calls are TRBV5-1 and TRBJ2-2; 10 nucleotides line up with TRBD1. CDR1 is SGHRS and CDR2 is YFSETQ in the germline V gene. CDR3 length: 15 amino acids. V gave up 3 bases and J gave up 4 bases; unmatched junction bases: 3. As DNA, the CDR3 is TGCGCCAGCAGCTCGGGACAGGGGTCCACCGGGGAGCTGTTTTTT. Translating it yields CASSSGQGSTGELFF.

The V gene is TRBV11-3, the J gene TRBJ2-7; possible D gene TRBD1, 6 bases. The V and J ends lost 4 bases and 0 bases respectively, with 16 bases between them. The CDR3 consists of 16 residues. Germline assignment: CDR1 SGHNT and CDR2 YENEEA. The CDR3 sequence is CASSSGQGKSSYEQYF. For the CDR3, the DNA is TGTGCCAGCAGCTCGGGGCAGGGGAAATCCTCCTACGAGCAGTACTTC.

The chain recombines TRBV19 with TRBJ1-3; D may be TRBD1 (6 bases). Germline V CDR1 and CDR2: LNHDA, SQIVND (reference sequence). The CDR3 runs 13 residues. Trimming removed 11 bases from V and 5 bases from J, with 16 bases in between. The CDR3 here is CASAAGARNTIYF. The DNA for the CDR3 is TGTGCCTCGGCGGCAGGGGCCCGAAACACCATATATTTT.

The chain couples TRBV30 to TRBJ2-5; tentatively, D is TRBD1 (6 bases). The germline gives CDR1 GTSNPN, CDR2 SVGIG (reference sequence). The CDR3 loop spans 14 amino acids. V was pared by 2 bases and J by 11 bases, with 21 bases between. CDR3 nucleotides: TGTGCCTGGAGTAGGGGGAGTTACCGAAGGGAGCAGTACTTC. Protein: CAWSRGSYRREQYF.

This clone came up once. V usage is TRBV7-9 and J usage is TRBJ1-1; D is undetermined. Germline V lookup: CDR1 SEHNR, CDR2 FQNEAQ (reference sequence). V was trimmed by 5 bases and J by 4 bases, leaving 17 bases between them. The CDR3 spans 15 residues. CDR3 protein: CASSQPARVPTEAFF. In DNA, the CDR3 is TGTGCCAGCAGCCAGCCCGCCCGGGTCCCCACTGAAGCTTTCTTT.